A single sample gave rise to the 21 T cell receptor beta chains below, sequenced in a study of blood T cell repertoires in COVID-19. Method: immunoSEQ multiplex PCR; TCRdb's copy keeps in-frame clones and lacks some. The table shows around 290,000 clones, with approximately 90% occurring only once. The specimen sequenced was peripheral blood. Receptors were obtained from a woman aged 25 to 39 with COVID-19, enrolled during active disease.

The rearrangement joins TRBV11-2 to TRBJ1-2, with D uncertain. This CDR3 is 17 amino acids long. Trimming took 2 bases from V and 6 from J, leaving 22 bases between them. Germline V gene data show CDR1 as SGHAT and CDR2 as FQNNGV. The CDR3 sequence is CASSLSIRRGTGNGYTF. Written as DNA, the CDR3 is TGTGCCAGCAGCTTATCGATTAGGCGGGGAACGGGGAATGGCTACACCTTC.

This chain connects TRBV4-1 to TRBJ2-2, with a weak D call TRBD1 (6 bases). V was trimmed by 0 bases and J by 5 bases, leaving 10 bases between them. The CDR3 spans 15 residues. Per the germline V gene, CDR1 is MGHRA and CDR2 is YSYEKL. The CDR3 DNA sequence: TGCGCCAGCAGCCAAGATGGACAGATAACCGGGGAGCTGTTTTTT. It yields the protein CASSQDGQITGELFF.

The chain combines TRBV5-1 with TRBJ2-3; possibly TRBD2 for D (6 bases). CDR3 length: 14 residues. Looked up from germline, CDR1 is SGHRS and CDR2 is YFSETQ. V lost 4 bases and J lost 0, with 9 bases in between. The CDR3 here is CASSEGTSTDTQYF. CDR3 sequence (DNA): TGCGCCAGCAGCGAGGGGACTAGCACAGATACGCAGTATTTT.

The chain is built from TRBV27 and TRBJ1-1; D gene unclear. CDR1 is MNHEY, CDR2 SMNVEV, per germline (reference sequence). The V and J ends lost 2 bases and 2 bases respectively, with 12 bases between them. CDR3 length equals 15 residues. The CDR3 loop is CASSLRREYNTEAFF. CDR3 DNA: TGTGCCAGCAGTTTAAGGAGGGAGTACAACACTGAAGCTTTCTTT.

CDR3 nucleotides: TGTGCCACCAGTGATTTCACCCTAGCGGGAGCCAATGAGCAGTTCTTC. Its protein product is CATSDFTLAGANEQFF. The V call is TRBV24-1, the J call TRBJ2-1; 10 bases line up with TRBD2. The CDR3 extends over 16 amino acids. Germline V gene sequence: CDR1 KGHDR, CDR2 SFDVKD. The J segment lost 6 bases and the V segment lost 1 base, leaving 5 bases of the junction unmatched.

With regard to this clone: The same CDR3 can be traced to other DNA sequences in this sample. The chain has TRBV3-1 (or the pseudogene TRBV3-2) and TRBJ1-5, with D possibly TRBD1 on 6 matching bases. Trimming took 1 base from V and 6 from J, leaving 7 bases between them. CDR3 length: 13 amino acids. CDR1 LGHDT and CDR2 YNNKEL come from the germline V gene (reference sequence). CDR3 sequence (DNA): TGTGCCAGCAGCCAAGGAGGGGGTCAGCCCCAGCATTTT. Its translation: CASSQGGGQPQHF.

The rearrangement links TRBV5-4 to TRBJ2-2; maybe TRBD1 (6 bases). The CDR3 runs to 13 residues. The germline gives CDR1 SGHNT, CDR2 YYREEE (reference sequence). Trimming stripped 3 bases from V and 7 bases from J, with 10 bases between. CDR3 DNA sequence: TGTGCCAGCAGCTCGCTGGACAGCGGGGAGCTGTTTTTT. It specifies CASSSLDSGELFF. The full variable domain, with the rest looked up from reference TRBV5-4 and TRBJ2-2, is ETGVTQSPTHLIKTRGQQVTLRCSSQSGHNTVSWYQQALGQGPQFIFQYYREEENGRGNFPPRFSGLQFPNYSSELNVNALELDDSALYLCASSSLDSGELFFGEGSRLTVL.

The chain has TRBV12-5 and TRBJ2-1, with a weak D call TRBD2 (6 bases). This CDR3 has 13 residues. CDR1 and CDR2 from the germline V gene are LGHNT and FRNRAP. Trimming took off 3 bases at V and 10 bases at J, with 13 bases between the two ends. Here the CDR3 reads CASGLGAAGEQFF. CDR3 DNA: TGTGCTAGTGGTTTAGGGGCGGCGGGGGAGCAGTTCTTC.

The V and J genes are TRBV6-5 and TRBJ1-6, with D possibly being TRBD1 (5 bases). V was cut by 2 bases and J by 5 bases, with 10 bases left in between. The CDR3 consists of 15 residues. The germline V gene encodes CDR1 MNHEY and CDR2 SVGAGI. CDR3 loop: CASSYGGTDNSPLHF. The DNA of the CDR3 is TGTGCCAGCAGTTACGGGGGGACGGATAATTCACCCCTCCACTTT.

The rearrangement joins TRBV19 to TRBJ2-1, with 12 nucleotides matching TRBD2. The germline CDR1 and CDR2 sequences are LNHDA and SQIVND (reference sequence). This CDR3 spans 15 amino acids. Germline trimming cut 9 bases from V and 7 bases from J; bases unmatched to any gene: 10. The CDR3 reads CASTMTSGSYNEQFF. The CDR3 nucleotides are TGTGCCAGCACTATGACTAGCGGGAGCTATAATGAGCAGTTCTTC.

The chain carries TRBV7-9 and TRBJ2-1; TRBD2 matches at 13 bases. The germline CDR1 and CDR2 sequences are SEHNR and FQNEAQ (reference sequence). The CDR3 runs to 15 residues. V trimming: 5 bases; J trimming: 8 bases; junction bases outside the gene matches: 6. For the CDR3, the DNA is TGTGCCAGCAGCGACACTAGCGGGAGGGTAGATGAGCAGTTCTTC. As protein: CASSDTSGRVDEQFF.

J is TRBJ1-1 and V is TRBV27; D gene unclear. CDR1 and CDR2 (germline): MNHEY, SMNVEV (reference sequence). This CDR3 region has 13 residues. The V end was cut by 11 bases, the J end by 1 base, with 14 bases between. CDR3 sequence: CAVGFAGNTEAFF. In nucleotides, the CDR3 is TGTGCCGTTGGCTTCGCGGGGAACACTGAAGCTTTCTTT.

The CDR3 sequence is CSVGGVQGAHWSEAFF. The CDR3 DNA follows: TGCAGCGTTGGAGGGGTACAGGGGGCGCACTGGTCTGAAGCTTTCTTT. This sequence joins TRBV29-1 and TRBJ1-1; 9 nucleotides agree with TRBD1. Germline CDR1 is SQVTM and CDR2 is ANQGSEA. The CDR3 spans 16 residues. J gave up 6 bases and V 4 bases, and 15 bases lay outside the gene matches. Filled out from reference TRBV29-1 and TRBJ1-1, the complete variable domain reads SAVISQKPSRDICQRGTSLTIQCQVDSQVTMMFWYRQQPGQSLTLIATANQGSEATYESGFVIDKFPISRPNLTFSTLTVSNMSPEDSSIYLCSVGGVQGAHWSEAFFGQGTRLTVV.

The chain joins TRBV5-1 to TRBJ2-2, with a weak D call TRBD2 (6 bases). Germline-derived CDR1 and CDR2 are SGHRS and YFSETQ. The V and J ends lost 4 bases and 4 bases respectively, with 14 bases between them. CDR3 size: 15 residues. CDR3 residues: CASSQREIITGELFF. CDR3 nucleotides: TGCGCCAGCAGCCAACGGGAGATTATCACCGGGGAGCTGTTTTTT.

This chain connects TRBV2 to TRBJ2-7; possible D gene TRBD1, 6 bases. Germline CDR1 SNHLY, CDR2 FYNNEI. The CDR3 has 12 residues. V lost 8 bases and J lost 3, with 11 bases in between. The DNA of the CDR3 is TGTGCCAGCCGTGGACAGAGCTACGAGCAGTACTTC. Its translation: CASRGQSYEQYF.

The chain recombines TRBV28 with TRBJ1-6; D perhaps matches TRBD1 (6 bases). CDR3 length: 16 residues. V lost 3 bases, J lost 0 bases, and 9 bases lay in between. Per the germline V gene, CDR1 is MDHEN and CDR2 is SYDVKM. The chain's CDR3 is CASSFPRGSYNSPLHF. For the CDR3, the DNA is TGTGCCAGCAGTTTCCCCAGGGGCTCCTATAATTCACCCCTCCACTTT.

A single count supports this clone. The rearrangement links TRBV7-2 to TRBJ1-1; 9 positions agree with TRBD1. Germline CDR1 SGHTA, CDR2 FQGNSA. The CDR3 extends over 16 amino acids. Trimming removed 5 bases from V and 1 base from J; junction bases left unmatched: 8. CDR3 loop: CASSPRTGARNTEAFF. The CDR3 bases are TGTGCCAGCAGCCCTCGGACAGGGGCGAGGAACACTGAAGCTTTCTTT.

The CDR3 sequence is CASRLAVTYNEQFF. The CDR3 DNA reads TGTGCCAGCAGACTAGCGGTTACCTACAATGAGCAGTTCTTC. V and J are TRBV2 and TRBJ2-1; 8 nucleotides agree with TRBD2. V lost 6 bases and J lost 2; bases outside the gene matches: 3. Germline V gene lookup returns CDR1 SNHLY and CDR2 FYNNEI. This CDR3 comprises 14 residues.

J is TRBJ1-4 and V is TRBV4-1; D unresolved. The ends were cut back, 4 bases at V and 8 bases at J, with 14 bases in the middle. The CDR3 is 14 amino acids. Germline V gene lookup returns CDR1 MGHRA and CDR2 YSYEKL. The CDR3 reads CASSPGVSREKLFF. The CDR3 coding sequence is TGCGCCAGCAGCCCGGGAGTTTCGCGGGAAAAACTGTTTTTT.

The chain couples TRBV5-4 to TRBJ2-7; TRBD1 aligns across 9 bases. Looked up from germline, CDR1 is SGHNT and CDR2 is YYREEE (reference sequence). With V trimmed by 4 bases and J by 3 bases, 5 bases remained unmatched. The CDR3 is 14 amino acids. CDR3 loop: CASSPGTGSYEQYF. The CDR3 coding sequence is TGTGCCAGCAGCCCGGGGACAGGGAGCTACGAGCAGTACTTC.

V gene TRBV9 combines with J gene TRBJ2-7, with D unresolved. The germline V and J ends were trimmed by 0 bases and 2 bases, with 9 bases remaining between them. From germline, CDR1 is SGDLS and CDR2 YYNGEE. CDR3 length: 14 residues. The chain's CDR3 is CASSVAEVPYEQYF. The CDR3 bases are TGTGCCAGCAGCGTAGCTGAGGTCCCCTACGAGCAGTACTTC. Variable domain in full (rest from reference TRBV9 and TRBJ2-7): DSGVTQTPKHLITATGQRVTLRCSPRSGDLSVYWYQQSLDQGLQFLIQYYNGEERAKGNILERFSAQQFPDLHSELNLSSLELGDSALYFCASSVAEVPYEQYFGPGTRLTVT.